This T cell receptor (beta chain) was recovered during a study of blood T cell repertoires in COVID-19. The data were produced by immunoSEQ multiplex PCR, yet TCRdb's version contains in-frame clones alone and is incomplete. The repertoire holds roughly 300,000 clones, with around 90% as singletons. The specimen was PBMCs or T cells enriched from blood (not recorded which). The source is a woman in her twenties or thirties who had recovered from COVID-19.

The CDR3 DNA reads as TGTGCCTGGAGTGTGGGCAGGACTGAAGCTTTCTTT. This gives the protein CAWSVGRTEAFF. The rearrangement joins TRBV30 to TRBJ1-1; D not certain. Looked up from germline, CDR1 is GTSNPN and CDR2 is SVGIG (reference sequence). V was shortened by 0 bases and J by 5 bases, with 7 bases between the two germline ends. CDR3 length: 12 residues.